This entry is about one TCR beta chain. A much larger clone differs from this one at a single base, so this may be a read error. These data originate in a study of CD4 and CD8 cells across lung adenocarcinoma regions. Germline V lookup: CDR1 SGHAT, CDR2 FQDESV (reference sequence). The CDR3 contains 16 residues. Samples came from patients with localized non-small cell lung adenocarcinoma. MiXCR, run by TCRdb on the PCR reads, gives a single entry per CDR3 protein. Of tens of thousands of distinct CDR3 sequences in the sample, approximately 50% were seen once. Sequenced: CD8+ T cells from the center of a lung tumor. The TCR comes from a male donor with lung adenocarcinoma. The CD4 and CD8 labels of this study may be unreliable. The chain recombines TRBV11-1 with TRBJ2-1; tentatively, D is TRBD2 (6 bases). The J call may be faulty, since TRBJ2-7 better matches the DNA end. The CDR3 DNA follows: TGTGTCAGCAGCCCCAGGAGGGCGGAGAACCCACTAGGGCAGTACTTC. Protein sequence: CVSSPRRAENPLGQYF.